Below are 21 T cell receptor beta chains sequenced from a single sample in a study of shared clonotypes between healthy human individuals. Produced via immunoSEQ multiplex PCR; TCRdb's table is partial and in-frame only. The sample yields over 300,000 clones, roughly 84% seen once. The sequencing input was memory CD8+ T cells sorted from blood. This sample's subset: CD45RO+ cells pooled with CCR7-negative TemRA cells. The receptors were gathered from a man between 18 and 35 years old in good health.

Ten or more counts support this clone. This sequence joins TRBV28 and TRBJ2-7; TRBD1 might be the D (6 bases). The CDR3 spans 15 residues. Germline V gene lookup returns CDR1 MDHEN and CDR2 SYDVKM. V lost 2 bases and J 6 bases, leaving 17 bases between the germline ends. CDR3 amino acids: CASSLLTGSMGEQYF. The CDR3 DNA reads TGTGCCAGCAGTTTACTTACAGGGTCCATGGGCGAGCAGTACTTC.

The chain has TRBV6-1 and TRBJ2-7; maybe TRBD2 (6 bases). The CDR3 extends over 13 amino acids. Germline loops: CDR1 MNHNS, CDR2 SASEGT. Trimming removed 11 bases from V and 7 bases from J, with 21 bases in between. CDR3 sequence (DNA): TGTGCCGCACGGGGACTTCGTGTTGGAGAGCAGTACTTC. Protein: CAARGLRVGEQYF.

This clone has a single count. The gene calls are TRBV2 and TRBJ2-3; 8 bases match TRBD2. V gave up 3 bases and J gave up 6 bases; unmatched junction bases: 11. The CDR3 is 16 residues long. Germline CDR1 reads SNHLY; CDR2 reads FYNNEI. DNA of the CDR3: TGTGCCAGCAGTGAGGGACGGGAGGGTAGGAGGGATACGCAGTATTTT. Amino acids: CASSEGREGRRDTQYF.

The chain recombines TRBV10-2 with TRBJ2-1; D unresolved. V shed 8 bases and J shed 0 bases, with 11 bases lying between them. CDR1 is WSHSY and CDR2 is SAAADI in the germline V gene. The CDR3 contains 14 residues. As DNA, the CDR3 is TGCGCCAGCTTCGACGTCAGCTCCTACAATGAGCAGTTCTTC. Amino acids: CASFDVSSYNEQFF.

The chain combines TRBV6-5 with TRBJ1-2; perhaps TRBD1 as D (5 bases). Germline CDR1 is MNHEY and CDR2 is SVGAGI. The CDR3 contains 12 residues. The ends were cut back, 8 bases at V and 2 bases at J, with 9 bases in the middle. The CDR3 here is CASGGGNYGYTF. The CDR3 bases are TGTGCCAGCGGGGGGGGAAACTATGGCTACACCTTC.

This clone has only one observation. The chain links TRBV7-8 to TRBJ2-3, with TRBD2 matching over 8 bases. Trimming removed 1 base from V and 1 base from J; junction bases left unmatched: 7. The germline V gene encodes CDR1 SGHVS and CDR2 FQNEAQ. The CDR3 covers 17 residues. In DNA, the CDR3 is TGTGCCAGCAGCTTAGGCCCCGGGAGGGACGGCACAGATACGCAGTATTTT. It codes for CASSLGPGRDGTDTQYF.

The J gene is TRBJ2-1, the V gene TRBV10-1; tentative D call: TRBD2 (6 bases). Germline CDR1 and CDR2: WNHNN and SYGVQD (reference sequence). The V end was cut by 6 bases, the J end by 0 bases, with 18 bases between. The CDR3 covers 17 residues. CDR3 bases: TGCGCCAGCAGCCATATACAGCGGGTTAGCTCCTACAATGAGCAGTTCTTC. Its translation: CASSHIQRVSSYNEQFF.

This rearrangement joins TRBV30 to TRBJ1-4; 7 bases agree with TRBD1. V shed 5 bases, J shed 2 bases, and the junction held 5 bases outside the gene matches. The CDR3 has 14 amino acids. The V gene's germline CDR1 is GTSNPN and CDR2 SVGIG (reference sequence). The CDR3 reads CAWEPGQTNEKLFF. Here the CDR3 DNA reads TGTGCCTGGGAACCGGGACAGACTAATGAAAAACTGTTTTTT.

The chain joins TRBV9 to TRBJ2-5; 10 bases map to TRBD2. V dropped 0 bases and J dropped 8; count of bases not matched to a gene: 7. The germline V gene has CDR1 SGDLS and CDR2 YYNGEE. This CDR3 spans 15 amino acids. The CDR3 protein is CASSVESGGGATQYF. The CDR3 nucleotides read TGTGCCAGCAGCGTAGAGAGCGGGGGGGGTGCAACCCAGTACTTC.

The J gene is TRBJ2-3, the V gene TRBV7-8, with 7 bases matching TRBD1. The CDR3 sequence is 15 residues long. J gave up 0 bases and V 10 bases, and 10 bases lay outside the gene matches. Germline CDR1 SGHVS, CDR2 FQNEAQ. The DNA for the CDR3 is TGTGCCACCACACAGGGGATTTCTAGCACAGATACGCAGTATTTT. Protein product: CATTQGISSTDTQYF.

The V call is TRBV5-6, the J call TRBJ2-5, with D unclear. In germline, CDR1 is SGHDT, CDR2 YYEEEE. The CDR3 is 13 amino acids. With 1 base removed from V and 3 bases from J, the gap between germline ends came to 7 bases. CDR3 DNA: TGTGCCAGCAGCTTGATACCCGAAGAGACCCAGTACTTC. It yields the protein CASSLIPEETQYF.

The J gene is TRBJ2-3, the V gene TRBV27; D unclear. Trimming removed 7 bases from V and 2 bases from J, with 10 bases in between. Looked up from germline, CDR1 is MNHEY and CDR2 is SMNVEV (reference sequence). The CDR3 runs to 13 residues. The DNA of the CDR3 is TGTGCCAGCACTGGCGCTTACACAGATACGCAGTATTTT. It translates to CASTGAYTDTQYF.

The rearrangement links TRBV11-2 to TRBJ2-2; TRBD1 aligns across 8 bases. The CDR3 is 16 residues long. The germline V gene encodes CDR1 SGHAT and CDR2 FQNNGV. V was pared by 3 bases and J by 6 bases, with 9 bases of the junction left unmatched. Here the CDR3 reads CASSFTQGALAGELFF. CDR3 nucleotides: TGTGCCAGCAGCTTTACTCAGGGGGCCCTCGCCGGGGAGCTGTTTTTT.

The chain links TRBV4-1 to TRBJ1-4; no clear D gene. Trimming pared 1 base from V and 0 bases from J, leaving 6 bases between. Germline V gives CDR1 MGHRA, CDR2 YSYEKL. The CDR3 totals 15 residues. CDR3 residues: CASSQVGATNEKLFF. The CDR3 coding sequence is TGCGCCAGCAGCCAAGTTGGTGCAACTAATGAAAAACTGTTTTTT.

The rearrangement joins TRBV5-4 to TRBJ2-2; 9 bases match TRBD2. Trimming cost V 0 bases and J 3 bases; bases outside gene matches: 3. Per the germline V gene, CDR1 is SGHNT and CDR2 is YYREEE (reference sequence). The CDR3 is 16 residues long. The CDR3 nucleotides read TGTGCCAGCAGCTTGGATGTAGCGGGGGACACCGGGGAGCTGTTTTTT. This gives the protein CASSLDVAGDTGELFF.

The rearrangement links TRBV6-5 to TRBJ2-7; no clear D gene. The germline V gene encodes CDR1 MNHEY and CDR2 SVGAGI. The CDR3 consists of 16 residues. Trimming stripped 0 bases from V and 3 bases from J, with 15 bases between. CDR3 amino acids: CASSYSSTPSLYEQYF. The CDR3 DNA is TGTGCCAGCAGTTACTCGAGCACTCCGTCCCTCTACGAGCAGTACTTC.

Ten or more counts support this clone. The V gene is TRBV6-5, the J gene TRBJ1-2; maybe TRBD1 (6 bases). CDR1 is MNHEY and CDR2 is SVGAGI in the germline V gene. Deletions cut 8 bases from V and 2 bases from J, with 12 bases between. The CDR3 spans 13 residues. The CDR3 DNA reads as TGTGCCAGCGGACCGGGACAAAACTATGGCTACACCTTC. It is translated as CASGPGQNYGYTF.

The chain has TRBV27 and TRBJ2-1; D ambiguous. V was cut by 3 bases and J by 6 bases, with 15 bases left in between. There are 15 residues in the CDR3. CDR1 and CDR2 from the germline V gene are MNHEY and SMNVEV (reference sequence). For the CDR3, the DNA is TGTGCCAGCAGTTTTGGTCGTCTAGGCCCCAATGAGCAGTTCTTC. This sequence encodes CASSFGRLGPNEQFF.

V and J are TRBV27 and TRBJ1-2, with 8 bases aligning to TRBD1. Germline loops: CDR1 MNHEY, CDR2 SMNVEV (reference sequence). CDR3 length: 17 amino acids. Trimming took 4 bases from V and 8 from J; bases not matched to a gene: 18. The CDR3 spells CASSSDGTGTSMGGYTF. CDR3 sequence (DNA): TGTGCCAGCAGTTCCGACGGGACAGGAACATCGATGGGGGGCTACACCTTC.

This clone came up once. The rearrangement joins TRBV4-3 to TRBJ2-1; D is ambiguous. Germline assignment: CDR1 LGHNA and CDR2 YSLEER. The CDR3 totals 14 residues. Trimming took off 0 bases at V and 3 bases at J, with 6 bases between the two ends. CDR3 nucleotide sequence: TGCGCCAGCAGCCAAGATCAGGACTACAATGAGCAGTTCTTC. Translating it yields CASSQDQDYNEQFF.

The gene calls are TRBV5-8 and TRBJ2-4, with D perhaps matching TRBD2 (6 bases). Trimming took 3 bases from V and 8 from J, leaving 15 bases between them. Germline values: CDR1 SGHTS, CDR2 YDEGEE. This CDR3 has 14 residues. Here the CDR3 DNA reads TGTGCCAGCAGCTCCGGGTCCTGGGAGGACATTCAGTACTTC. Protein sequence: CASSSGSWEDIQYF.